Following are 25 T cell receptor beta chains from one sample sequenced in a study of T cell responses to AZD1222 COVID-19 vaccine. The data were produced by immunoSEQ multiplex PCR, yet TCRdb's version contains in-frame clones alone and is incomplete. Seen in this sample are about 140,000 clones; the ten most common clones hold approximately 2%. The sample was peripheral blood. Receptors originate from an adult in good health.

CDR3 in amino acids: CASSQLQGTYGINNSPLHF. Here the CDR3 DNA reads TGCGCCAGCAGCCAACTACAGGGAACATATGGAATCAATAATTCACCCCTCCACTTT. The chain links TRBV4-1 to TRBJ1-6; tentatively, D is TRBD1 (6 bases). This CDR3 is 19 amino acids long. V lost 2 bases to trimming and J lost 5 bases, with 22 bases between them. Germline V gene sequence: CDR1 MGHRA, CDR2 YSYEKL.

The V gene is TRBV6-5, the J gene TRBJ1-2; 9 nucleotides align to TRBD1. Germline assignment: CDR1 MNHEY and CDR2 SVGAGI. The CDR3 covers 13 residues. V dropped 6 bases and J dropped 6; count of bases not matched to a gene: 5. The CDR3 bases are TGTGCCAGCAGACGGACAGGGGTGGATGGCTACACCTTC. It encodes CASRRTGVDGYTF.

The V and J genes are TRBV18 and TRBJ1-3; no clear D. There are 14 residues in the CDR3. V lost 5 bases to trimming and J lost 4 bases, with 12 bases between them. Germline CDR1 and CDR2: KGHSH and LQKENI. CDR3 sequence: CASSVGGDGNTIYF. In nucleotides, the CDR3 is TGTGCCAGCTCAGTTGGCGGAGACGGAAACACCATATATTTT.

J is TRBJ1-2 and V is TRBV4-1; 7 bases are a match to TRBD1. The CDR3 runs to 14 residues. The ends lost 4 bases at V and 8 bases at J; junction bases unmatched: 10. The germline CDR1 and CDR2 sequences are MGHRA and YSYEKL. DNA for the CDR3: TGCGCCAGCAGCCCTTCCGTGACAGGGCTCGGCTACACCTTC. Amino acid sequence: CASSPSVTGLGYTF.

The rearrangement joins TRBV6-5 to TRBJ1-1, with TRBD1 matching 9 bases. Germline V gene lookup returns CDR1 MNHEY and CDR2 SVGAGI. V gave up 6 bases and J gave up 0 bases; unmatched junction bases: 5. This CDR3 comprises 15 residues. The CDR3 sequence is CASRGQGTVNTEAFF. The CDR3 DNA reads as TGTGCCAGCAGAGGACAGGGGACTGTGAACACTGAAGCTTTCTTT.

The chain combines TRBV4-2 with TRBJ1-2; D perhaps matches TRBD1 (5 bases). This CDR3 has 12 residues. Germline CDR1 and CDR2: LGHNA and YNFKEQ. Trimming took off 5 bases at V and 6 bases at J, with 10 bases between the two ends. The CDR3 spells CASSYGQDGYTF. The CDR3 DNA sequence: TGTGCCAGCAGCTATGGACAAGATGGCTACACCTTC.

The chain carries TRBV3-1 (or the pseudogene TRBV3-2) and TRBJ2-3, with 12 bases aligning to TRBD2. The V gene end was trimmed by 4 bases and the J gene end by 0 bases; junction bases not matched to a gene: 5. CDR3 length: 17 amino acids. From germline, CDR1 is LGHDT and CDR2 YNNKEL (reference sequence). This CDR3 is CASSRPLAGGSTDTQYF. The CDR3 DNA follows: TGTGCCAGCAGCCGTCCACTAGCGGGGGGAAGCACAGATACGCAGTATTTT.

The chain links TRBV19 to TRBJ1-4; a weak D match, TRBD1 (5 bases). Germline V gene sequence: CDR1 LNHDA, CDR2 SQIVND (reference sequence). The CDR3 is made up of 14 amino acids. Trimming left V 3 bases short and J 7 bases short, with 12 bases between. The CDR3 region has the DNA TGTGCCAGTAGTATTTTTGGGGCTGGTGAAAAACTGTTTTTT. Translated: CASSIFGAGEKLFF.

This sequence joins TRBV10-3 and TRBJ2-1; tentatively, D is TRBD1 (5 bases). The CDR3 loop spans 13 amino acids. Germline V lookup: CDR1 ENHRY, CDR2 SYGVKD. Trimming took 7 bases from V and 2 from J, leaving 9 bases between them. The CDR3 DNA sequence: TGTGCCATCAATGACAGCCCCTACAATGAGCAGTTCTTC. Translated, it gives CAINDSPYNEQFF.

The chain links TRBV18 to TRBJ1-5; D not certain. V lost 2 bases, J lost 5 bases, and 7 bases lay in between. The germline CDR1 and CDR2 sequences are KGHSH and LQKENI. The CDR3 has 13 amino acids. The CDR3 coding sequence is TGTGCCAGCTCACCAGCCACGGATCAGCCCCAGCATTTT. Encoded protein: CASSPATDQPQHF. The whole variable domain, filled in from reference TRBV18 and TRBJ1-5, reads NAGVMQNPRHLVRRRGQEARLRCSPMKGHSHVYWYRQLPEEGLKFMVYLQKENIIDESGMPKERFSAEFPKEGPSILRIQQVVRGDSAAYFCASSPATDQPQHFGDGTRLSIL.

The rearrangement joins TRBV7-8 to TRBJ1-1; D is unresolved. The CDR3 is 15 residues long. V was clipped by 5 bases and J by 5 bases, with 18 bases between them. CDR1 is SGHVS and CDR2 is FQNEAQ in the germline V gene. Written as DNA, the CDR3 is TGTGCCAGCAGCCCCCCCACAACGCGGCAGACTGAAGCTTTCTTT. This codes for CASSPPTTRQTEAFF.

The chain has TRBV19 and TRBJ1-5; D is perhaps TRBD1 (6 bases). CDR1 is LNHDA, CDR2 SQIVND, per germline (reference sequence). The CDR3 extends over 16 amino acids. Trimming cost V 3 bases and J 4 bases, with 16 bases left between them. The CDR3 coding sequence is TGTGCCAGTAGTATGAGGGAAAGGGGGTGGAATCAGCCCCAGCATTTT. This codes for CASSMRERGWNQPQHF.

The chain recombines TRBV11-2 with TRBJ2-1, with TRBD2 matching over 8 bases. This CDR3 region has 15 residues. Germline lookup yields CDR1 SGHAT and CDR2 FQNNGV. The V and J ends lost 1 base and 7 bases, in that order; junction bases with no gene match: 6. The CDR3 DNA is TGTGCCAGCAGCTTAGGTCCGGGGGGGTTGAATGAGCAGTTCTTC. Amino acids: CASSLGPGGLNEQFF.

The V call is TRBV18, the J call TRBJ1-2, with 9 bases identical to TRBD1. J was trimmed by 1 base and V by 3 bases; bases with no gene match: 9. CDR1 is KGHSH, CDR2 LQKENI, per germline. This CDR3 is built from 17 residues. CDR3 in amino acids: CASSPPGTGTHNYGYTF. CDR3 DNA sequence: TGTGCCAGCTCACCTCCCGGGACAGGGACTCATAACTATGGCTACACCTTC.

CDR3 in DNA: TGTGCCAGCAGTGAATTGAGGGTAACCAACTATGGCTACACCTTC. Translated: CASSELRVTNYGYTF. The chain carries TRBV2 and TRBJ1-2; D gene uncertain. Trimming cost V 2 bases and J 2 bases, with 12 bases left between them. Germline V gives CDR1 SNHLY, CDR2 FYNNEI. The CDR3 contains 15 residues.

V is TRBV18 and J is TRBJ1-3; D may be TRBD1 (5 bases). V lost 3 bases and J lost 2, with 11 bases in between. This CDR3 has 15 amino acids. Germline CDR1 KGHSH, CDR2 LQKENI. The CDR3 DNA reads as TGTGCCAGCTCACCTTCAGGGATGACTGGAAACACCATATATTTT. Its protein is CASSPSGMTGNTIYF.

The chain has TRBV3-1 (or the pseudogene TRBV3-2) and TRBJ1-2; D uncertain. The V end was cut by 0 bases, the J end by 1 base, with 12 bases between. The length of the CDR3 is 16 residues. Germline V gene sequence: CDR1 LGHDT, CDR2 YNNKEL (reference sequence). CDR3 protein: CASSQDWRTINYGYTF. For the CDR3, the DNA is TGTGCCAGCAGCCAAGATTGGCGGACGATTAACTATGGCTACACCTTC.

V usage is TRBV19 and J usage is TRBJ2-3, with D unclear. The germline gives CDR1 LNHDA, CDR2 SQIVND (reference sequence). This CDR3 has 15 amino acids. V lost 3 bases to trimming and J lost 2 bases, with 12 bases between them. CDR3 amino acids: CASSISGYYTDTQYF. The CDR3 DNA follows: TGTGCCAGTAGTATTTCCGGCTACTACACAGATACGCAGTATTTT.

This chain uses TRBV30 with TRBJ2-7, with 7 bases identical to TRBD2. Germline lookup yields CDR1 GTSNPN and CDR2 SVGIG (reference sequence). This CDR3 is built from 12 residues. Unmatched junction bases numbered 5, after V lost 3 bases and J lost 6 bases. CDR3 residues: CAWRALAGEQYF. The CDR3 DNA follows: TGTGCCTGGAGAGCTTTAGCGGGCGAGCAGTACTTC.

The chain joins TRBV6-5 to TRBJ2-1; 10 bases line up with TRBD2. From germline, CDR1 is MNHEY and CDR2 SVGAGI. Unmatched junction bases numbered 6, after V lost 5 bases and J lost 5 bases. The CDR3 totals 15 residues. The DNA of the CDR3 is TGTGCCAGCAGTACCCTAGCGGGGGAGAACAATGAGCAGTTCTTC. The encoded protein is CASSTLAGENNEQFF.

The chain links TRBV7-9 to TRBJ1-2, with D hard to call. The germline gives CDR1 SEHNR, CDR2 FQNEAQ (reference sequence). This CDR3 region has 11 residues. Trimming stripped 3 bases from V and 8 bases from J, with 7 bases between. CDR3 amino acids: CASSFVEGYTF. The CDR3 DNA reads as TGTGCCAGCAGCTTCGTGGAAGGCTACACCTTC. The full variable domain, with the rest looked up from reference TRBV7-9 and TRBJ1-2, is DTGVSQNPRHKITKRGQNVTFRCDPISEHNRLYWYRQTLGQGPEFLTYFQNEAQLEKSRLLSDRFSAERPKGSFSTLEIQRTEQGDSAMYLCASSFVEGYTFGSGTRLTVV.

The CDR3 coding sequence is TGTGCCAGTAGTACTAACCCTCTCTATGGCTACACCTTC. Translation: CASSTNPLYGYTF. The rearrangement joins TRBV19 to TRBJ1-2, with unresolved D. Per the germline V gene, CDR1 is LNHDA and CDR2 is SQIVND (reference sequence). This CDR3 is 13 amino acids long. V was cut by 4 bases and J by 4 bases, with 10 bases left in between.

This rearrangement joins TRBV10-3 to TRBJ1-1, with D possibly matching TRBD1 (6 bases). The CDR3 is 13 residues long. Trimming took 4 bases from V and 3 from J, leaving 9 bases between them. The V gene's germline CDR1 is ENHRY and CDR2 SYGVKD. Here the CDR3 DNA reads TGTGCCATCAGTGCAAGGGGGGACACTGAAGCTTTCTTT. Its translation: CAISARGDTEAFF.

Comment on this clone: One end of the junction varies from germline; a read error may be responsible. The CDR3: CATSLGGWTEAFF. CDR3 bases: TGTGCCACCAGCTTAGGGGGTTGGACTGAAGCTTTCTTT. The rearrangement joins TRBV14 to TRBJ1-1; weak D call: TRBD1 (6 bases). The CDR3 is made up of 13 amino acids. Germline values: CDR1 SGHDN, CDR2 FVKESK.

The CDR3 DNA is TGTGCCAGCAGGCGGGGGCGGGTGGATACGCAGTATTTT. It specifies CASRRGRVDTQYF. V gene TRBV27 combines with J gene TRBJ2-3, with a weak D call TRBD2 (7 bases). The CDR3 contains 13 residues. V lost 6 bases to trimming and J lost 6 bases, with 13 bases between them. Germline values: CDR1 MNHEY, CDR2 SMNVEV (reference sequence).